The source of this TCR beta chain is a study of pediatric ulcerative colitis (dated by TCRdb to between 2018 and 2021). In terms of the full investigation: Of the ulcerative colitis patients, about seven had pancolitis and two had left-sided colitis, and histology in every patient was consistent with ulcerative colitis. Ten or so newly diagnosed, treatment-naive pediatric ulcerative colitis patients and four non-IBD control children each provided paired blood and rectal samples. Using the Pediatric Ulcerative Colitis Activity Index, two patients were classed as having mild disease, four as having moderate disease and three as having acute severe colitis. What the study reported, not specific to this receptor: A couple of patients' blood samples yielded substantially fewer templates for technical reasons and were excluded from blood-rectal overlap analysis. The healthy control group was small, consisting of only a handful of individuals. Two rectal CDR3 clonotypes were detected in all ulcerative colitis patients and were not detected in any of the controls. Because the repertoires came from total lymphocyte DNA, rare subsets such as regulatory T cells may have patterns that are not reflected. Significantly higher autologous blood-rectal clonal overlap was found in ulcerative colitis patients than in controls, which suggested increased T cell trafficking to inflamed tissue. Controls, mild-moderate and acute severe colitis patients were separated by rectal repertoire features, and reduced rectal diversity due to clonal expansions was observed in acute severe colitis.

This clone was observed a single time. What antigen it recognizes has not been identified. At one boundary the junction diverges from the germline segment, which might be a read error. Rearranged CDR3 beta regions were amplified from genomic DNA with multiplex V and J primers using the immunoSEQ TRB Survey service. Survey-level sequencing depth of up to 500,000 reads per sample was used to keep depth equal across samples. The libraries were purified and pooled, then sequenced using Illumina technology. Concerning the study's data processing: Productive clonality, sample overlap, pairwise scatters, CDR3 beta length, V/D/J gene usage and productiveness were all assessed with the immunoSEQ online tools. Alongside Shannon and Simpson indices, calculated diversity was computed as the number of unique rearrangements divided by total templates, multiplied by 100. Principal component analysis was performed on Z-score normalized data with the R prcomp function and the ggbiplot package. Morisita's index was used to quantify the clonal overlap between blood and rectum within each subject. The clones in this table, taken by TCRdb from immuneACCESS, are in-frame only. Not every clone is retained; where verified, under half of the shortfall comes from an unresolved V gene, and the cause of the rest is unknown. The D gene and trimming were derived from the DNA, and the V and J assignments and clone size from that table. This sample has approximately 32,000 clones in its table, and 82% of those were observed once. Of the sample, 3.5% to 4.5% falls within the top ten clones.

Before the diagnostic colonoscopy, none of the ulcerative colitis patients had been given any immunosuppressive medication. Blood was sampled at the time of the colonoscopy. The Wizard kit (Promega) was used to extract genomic DNA from blood and intestinal samples. Counted from cysteine to phenylalanine, this CDR3 has 10 amino acids. Solely the CDR3 DNA is kept, with 30 bases framed from the first base. The germline V gene provides CDR1 SQVTM and CDR2 ANQGSEA. Sequenced: blood. The origin of this receptor is a boy aged 5-17 years with severe ulcerative colitis. This chain is built from TRBV29-1 and TRBJ1-4; the D gene is not confidently resolved. The DNA sequence reads TGCAGCGTAGAAGACGAAAAACTGTTTTTT. Translated, this gives CSVEDEKLFF.